This record concerns one TCR beta chain sequence. This specimen belongs to a study of T cell repertoires in cytomegalovirus infection. TCRdb redid the calling of the reads with MiXCR, one entry per CDR3 protein. The table has approximately 630,000 distinct CDR3 sequences, less than 25% seen once. This clonotype was sampled from a human donor in good health (CMV status not recorded). Some clones in this sample may be carry-over from other donors' samples. Sequencing was performed on CD8+ T cells from PBMCs.

The CDR3 region is CASGPEQGNTGELFF. The CDR3 DNA reads as TGTGCCAGCGGTCCGGAACAGGGGAACACCGGGGAGCTGTTTTTT. V is TRBV2 and J is TRBJ2-2; maybe TRBD1 (6 bases). The CDR3 contains 15 residues. Germline values: CDR1 SNHLY, CDR2 FYNNEI. The V end lost 8 bases, the J end lost 1 base, and 14 bases lay between the germline ends.